This T cell receptor (beta chain) was retrieved from a study of OX40 agonist ivuxolimab in advanced cancers. About the study as a whole: Ivuxolimab was a fully human IgG2 agonistic monoclonal antibody targeting the costimulatory receptor OX40 (CD134). Intravenous ivuxolimab was administered to patients every 2 weeks at six dose levels: 0.01, 0.1, 0.3, 1.5, 3 and 10 mg/kg. Of the approximately 50 dose-escalation patients, hepatocellular carcinoma was present in around 20, melanoma in some 15, renal cell carcinoma in 9 and head and neck cancer in 9. A male proportion of roughly 80% and a mean age of around 60 years, ranging from roughly 23 to 85, were recorded for the dose-escalation cohort. Patients were allowed to have had prior anti-PD-1, anti-PD-L1 or anti-CTLA-4 therapy, and less than 45% of the dose-escalation patients had previously received checkpoint inhibitors. Partial responses occurred in three dose-escalation patients: two with cutaneous melanoma and one with hepatocellular carcinoma. The point of sequencing TCRbeta in the periphery was to test whether ivuxolimab changed TCR sequence diversity and drove clonal T-cell expansion. The paper describes the monotherapy dose-escalation part (N of about 47 patients) of the phase I trial of ivuxolimab. On the study overall, not on this receptor specifically: At doses of 0.1 to 3.0 mg/kg, clonal expansion of both CD4+ and CD8+ blood T cells was observed from baseline to week 6. Which antigens the clonally expanded peripheral T cells were specific for was not determined. After ivuxolimab, more expanded clones were found on average in CD8+ T cells than in CD4+ T cells. In partial responders in the 0.1-3.0 mg/kg groups, normalized peripheral clonal expansion was found to be among the lowest, especially among CD8+ T cells. Low levels of normalized T-cell clonal expansion were also shown by some nonresponding patients.

Taken from the germline V gene, the CDR1 and CDR2 loops are MDHEN and SYDVKM. From the cysteine through the phenylalanine, the CDR3 covers 12 amino acids. The entry retains the CDR3 DNA only, 36 bases that are in frame from base 1. Patients with a history of autoimmune disease or receiving systemic immunosuppression were excluded from the trial. Peripheral blood for TCR sequencing was collected from all dose cohorts at baseline, on cycle 4 day 1, and on cycle 7 day 1. The samples were taken from a phase I, first-in-human, multicenter, open-label dose-escalation trial of ivuxolimab. Adults with locally advanced or metastatic head and neck squamous cell, hepatocellular, melanoma or renal cell carcinoma were enrolled in the trial. Before TCR sequencing, CD4+ T cells and CD8+ T cells from peripheral blood were sorted into separate populations. Comments on this clone: Its binding antigen is unknown. One end of the junction is discordant with germline, which a read error may explain.

To sequence the TCRbeta CDR3 region, genomic DNA was isolated from the sorted cells. The immunoSEQ Assay was used to sequence the TCRbeta CDR3 regions. Here the immuneACCESS table is served through TCRdb, limited to in-frame sequences with V and J called. Missing clones are a known gap in these copies; in checked studies unresolved V genes cover under half, and the rest lacks a known reason. Recorded for this sample are 80,000 or so clones; approximately 95% of them occurred a single time. The ten largest clones capture around 0.3% of the sample. The input for sequencing was CD4+ or CD8+ T cells sorted from blood, taken in a trial of the OX40 agonist ivuxolimab. The V gene is TRBV28 and the J gene is TRBJ1-2; matching of 6 bases hints at TRBD1 as the D gene. The clonotype was recovered from an adult with an advanced solid tumor such as melanoma, head and neck, liver or kidney cancer. The CDR3 protein sequence reads: CVSSQGHYGYTF. The nucleotides are TGTGTCAGCAGTCAGGGGCACTATGGCTACACCTTC.